This TCR beta chain was captured by sequencing in a study of T-cell memory formation after mild COVID-19 (dated by TCRdb to the early 2020s). Some background on the complete study: Most TCR sequence clusters were specific to one of the two donors. T-cell clones expanding and contracting after mild COVID-19 in a couple of donors were tracked by longitudinal TCRalpha and TCRbeta repertoire sequencing. The cohort comprised two young, previously healthy adult volunteers, one female and one male. Findings and caveats that apply to the study as a whole: Contracting CD4+ clones were located mainly in the CM and EM memory subsets, whereas CD8+ clones were found to be enriched in EMRA. Balanced CD4/CD8 phenotypes were observed for clones contracting from day 15 to 85, whereas a bias towards CD4+ was observed for a second wave of clones expanding from day 15 to 37. Some responding clones were detected in pre-infection memory, suggesting pre-existing cross-reactive memory T cells joined the SARS-CoV-2 response. SARS-CoV-2 specificity was not confirmed for the second-wave clones peaking on day 37. The study covered only a couple of mild cases, and larger cohorts including severe cases with pre-infection samples were considered necessary.

PBMCs were isolated by Ficoll-Paque density gradient centrifugation. Turning to this clonotype: Its binding antigen is unknown. Per-base qualities were not stored, and no clone one base away is much larger.

Looking up the germline V gene yields CDR1 SGHDT and CDR2 YYEEEE. A distance of 16 bases separates the germline ends of V and J, which lose 2 bases and 7 bases respectively. From the cysteine through the phenylalanine, the CDR3 covers 14 amino acids. Only the CDR3 part of the read is kept: 42 bases, read in frame from the first base. Data came from an Illumina NovaSeq 6000. TCRalpha and TCRbeta cDNA libraries were built by 5'RACE with constant-segment primers, adding sample barcodes and unique molecular identifiers. RNA was extracted from every sample with Trizol reagent. Libraries were amplified in two PCR steps, with a second sample barcode and Illumina TruSeq adapters added in the second step. Sequencing of the libraries was done on an Illumina NovaSeq, producing 2 x 150 bp paired-end reads. Under the source paper's analysis protocol: Reads were demultiplexed and collapsed into UMI-guided consensus sequences with migec v1.2.7. Using mixcr v2.1.11, UMI consensuses were aligned to TRA and TRB V and J templates and then assembled into clonotypes. Clonotypes were classified as expanded or contracted when called significant by both edgeR and NoisET, with noise models trained on biological replicates. For edgeR calls, the thresholds were a false discovery rate-adjusted p below 0.01 and a log2 fold-change of 1. As an exploratory analysis of dynamics, max-normalized trajectories of the 1000 most abundant clonotypes were examined with PCA combined with hierarchical clustering. Separately sequenced CD4+ and CD8+ repertoires were used to assign the CD4 or CD8 phenotype of responding clones. TCRdb reprocessing: public reads trimmed at Q25 with fastp, clones called with MiXCR, in-frame beta chains kept. Under each unique CDR3 protein, matching rows form one entry showing the most common genes and DNA. For this entry, the V and J calls and clone size follow TCRdb and not the study's own pipeline. Recorded for this sample are some 450,000 distinct CDR3 sequences; 15% to 20% of them occurred a single time. The top ten constitute under 25% of the sample.

Sequenced material: PBMCs or a T cell subset sorted from them (not recorded which). In this chain, TRBV5-6 is recombined with TRBJ2-7; tentative D gene TRBD2, with 6 bases matching. This receptor was obtained from a man younger than 30 who had mild COVID-19 (a few samples of this study predate the infection). The sample titles of this study are shuffled in the database, so cell type and time point are left out; the donor was told from shared clones. The CDR3 region: CASSFRRGPWEQYF. The DNA sequence is as follows: TGTGCCAGCAGCTTCCGGCGGGGTCCTTGGGAGCAGTACTTC.